This T cell receptor (beta chain) was retrieved from a study of cytomegalovirus exposure and HLA in healthy donors. Findings and caveats of the study: As a later analysis showed, several of the most significant clusters appeared to be linked to common viral pathogens. Analysis performed later showed TCR beta chains linked to HLA being more clonally expanded than equally common others. TCR beta sequences reportedly predicted most subjects' HLA-A and HLA-B alleles accurately.

The CDR3 is made up of 13 amino acids. V was trimmed by 8 bases and J by 3 bases, leaving 14 bases between them. CDR1 is MNHEY, CDR2 SVGAGI, per germline. Use of 60 Vbeta and 13 Jbeta primers characterized the PCR. Sequenced by immunoSEQ multiplex PCR; TCRdb stores in-frame clones only, minus some. The sample has 310,000 or so clones, 85% to 90% seen once; the top ten hold 2% to 3%. Remarks on this clone: What it recognizes is unknown.

Material for sequencing was PBMCs. This clonotype was sampled from a woman under 30 in good health and CMV-seronegative. The rearrangement links TRBV6-5 to TRBJ2-7, with D maybe TRBD1 (7 bases). CDR3: CASGGTEIYEQYF. Written as DNA, the CDR3 is TGTGCCAGCGGAGGGACAGAAATCTACGAGCAGTACTTC.